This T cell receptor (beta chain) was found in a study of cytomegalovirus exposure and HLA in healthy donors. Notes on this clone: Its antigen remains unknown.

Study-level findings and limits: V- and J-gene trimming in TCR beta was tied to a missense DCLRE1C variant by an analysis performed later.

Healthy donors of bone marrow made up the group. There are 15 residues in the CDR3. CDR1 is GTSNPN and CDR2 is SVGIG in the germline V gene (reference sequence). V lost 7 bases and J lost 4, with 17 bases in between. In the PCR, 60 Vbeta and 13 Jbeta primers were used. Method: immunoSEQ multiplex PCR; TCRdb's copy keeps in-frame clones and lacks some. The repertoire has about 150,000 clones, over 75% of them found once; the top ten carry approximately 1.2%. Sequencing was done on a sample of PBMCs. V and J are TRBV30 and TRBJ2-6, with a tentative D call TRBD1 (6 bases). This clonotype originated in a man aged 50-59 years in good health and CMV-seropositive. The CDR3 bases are TGTGCCTTCTCCGCAGGGGCTGGCGGGGCCAACGTCCTGACTTTC. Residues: CAFSAGAGGANVLTF.